The 5 T cell receptor beta chains presented below share a single source sample, sequenced in a study of T-cell reconstitution after alpha-beta-depleted transplantation in children (TCRdb year 2016). Taken with the paper, the label for treatment or condition translates to: allogeneic hematopoietic cell transplantation with graft depleted of TCRalphabeta T cells and CD19 B cells. Library preparation employed PCR. These reads were obtained on an Illumina HiSeq 2500. To normalize quantification of the TCRbeta repertoire, the TCR libraries were built with molecular barcoding that relied on unique molecular identifiers. The raw public reads went through TCRdb reprocessing: fastp at Q25, MiXCR clone calling, in-frame beta chains kept. Entries are consolidated by CDR3 protein sequence, retaining the most common genes and DNA. The sample table contains 140,000 or so distinct CDR3 sequences; only one count was recorded for around 10% of them. The top ten constitute roughly 18% of the sample.

The input for sequencing was PBMCs, mostly from graft donor cells, taken 180 days after TCRalphabeta/CD19-depleted stem cell transplant. These receptors were collected from a female patient aged 2 to 10 who had a stem cell transplant for congenital amegakaryocytic thrombocytopenia, so the T cells may come from the graft donor.

This clonotype has ten or more counts. The chain couples TRBV29-1 to TRBJ2-4, with 8 nucleotides matching TRBD1. CDR1 and CDR2 (germline): SQVTM, ANQGSEA. The CDR3 sequence is 13 residues long. V gave up 7 bases and J gave up 11 bases; unmatched junction bases: 13. The CDR3 region has the DNA TGCAGCGCAGCGACATACAAGGACAGGGTTCAGTACTTC. This sequence encodes CSAATYKDRVQYF.

This clonotype has more than one count but fewer than ten. The chain joins TRBV7-2 to TRBJ2-1; no definite D call. Trimming left V 5 bases short and J 6 bases short, with 8 bases between. The CDR3 covers 12 residues. CDR1 is SGHTA and CDR2 is FQGNSA in the germline V gene. The CDR3 coding sequence is TGTGCCAGCAGCATCCTAGTCAATGAGCAGTTCTTC. As protein: CASSILVNEQFF.

This clonotype was found many times. The chain recombines TRBV13 with TRBJ2-7; 9 nucleotides align to TRBD2. The CDR3 spans 15 residues. The V gene end was trimmed by 5 bases and the J gene end by 6 bases; junction bases not matched to a gene: 11. Germline values: CDR1 PRHDT, CDR2 FYEKMQ (reference sequence). CDR3 sequence reads: CASSVNLAGVSEQYF. In nucleotides, the CDR3 is TGTGCCAGCAGCGTAAATTTAGCGGGAGTTTCCGAGCAGTACTTC.

This clonotype was counted between two and nine times. The chain is built from TRBV7-8 and TRBJ2-5; 8 bases map to TRBD1. Germline-derived CDR1 and CDR2 are SGHVS and FQNEAQ. The CDR3 has 13 residues. Trimming cost V 6 bases and J 5 bases; bases outside gene matches: 5. The CDR3 spells CASRTGESETQYF. The CDR3 DNA follows: TGTGCCAGCAGGACAGGGGAGTCGGAGACCCAGTACTTC.

The CDR3 loop reads CASIRLAGVGETQYF. CDR3 nucleotides: TGTGCCAGCATCCGACTAGCGGGAGTTGGGGAGACCCAGTACTTC. The chain has TRBV11-2 and TRBJ2-5, with 12 bases identical to TRBD2. The junction had 8 bases not matched to a gene; V was cut back by 7 bases and J by 5 bases. The CDR3 runs to 15 residues. Germline CDR1 SGHAT, CDR2 FQNNGV.